The 3 T cell receptor beta chains below come from one sample, sequenced in a study of beta chain features in type 1 diabetes. Notes on the study in general: For Type 1 diabetes patients, all four CD4+ subsets carried TCRB CDR3s that were moderately but significantly shorter.

cDNA synthesis used the whole RNA isolate, giving expressed TCRB sequences. The repertoire was sequenced with immunoSEQ multiplex PCR; TCRdb's copy has only in-frame clones and lacks some. The sample comprises about 340,000 clones, 13% of which are singletons, and roughly 0.015% rests with the top ten. Their recognized antigens are unknown. The sample consisted of naive CD4+ T cells from blood. The receptors come from a woman aged 18-29 years with type 1 diabetes.

On this clone: Additional DNA sequences in this sample encode the identical CDR3. This chain connects TRBV7-9 to TRBJ2-5, with TRBD1 as a possible D gene (5 bases). The CDR3 contains 14 residues. Germline-derived CDR1 and CDR2 are SEHNR and FQNEAQ (reference sequence). V was pared by 1 base and J by 1 base, with 7 bases between. CDR3 in DNA: TGTGCCAGCAGCTTAGGGCAGGGCCAAGAGACCCAGTACTTC. Translating it yields CASSLGQGQETQYF.

This chain uses TRBV4-2 with TRBJ1-2, with no clear D. The V gene's germline CDR1 is LGHNA and CDR2 YNFKEQ. The CDR3 covers 14 residues. The V and J ends lost 1 base and 0 bases respectively, with 6 bases between them. CDR3 residues: CASSQATANYGYTF. The CDR3 region has the DNA TGTGCCAGCAGCCAAGCAACGGCTAACTATGGCTACACCTTC.

The chain combines TRBV7-2 with TRBJ2-7; D remains unclear. V dropped 5 bases and J dropped 3 bases, with 14 bases sitting between them. Germline assignment: CDR1 SGHTA and CDR2 FQGNSA. This CDR3 has 14 residues. CDR3 bases: TGTGCCAGCAGCCGGTCTGAGACCTACTACGAGCAGTACGTC. This sequence encodes CASSRSETYYEQYV.